This T cell receptor (beta chain) was sequenced during a study of blood T cells in healthy people across ages (dated by TCRdb to about 2015). Regarding the study in general: In model experiments, template switching captured roughly one uniquely barcoded TCR beta cDNA molecule for every two T cells. The study measured age-related changes in TCR beta repertoire diversity using deep sequencing normalized with unique cDNA molecular identifiers. The donors were split into four age groups: young (average 16 years), middle-aged (roughly 40), aged (roughly 68) and long-lived (approximately 80). Using the same blood draw, the study looked at two additional independent replicas of 1 million unique cDNA reads for two donors, one aged 18 to 29 and the other aged 80 or older. To avoid experimental bias, donors of different ages were spread randomly across the sequencing lanes.

This clonotype was found many times. Its antigen has not been determined. No qualities accompany the bases; no much larger clone lies one base away. Systemically healthy Caucasian individuals from Russia, 39 in total and aged roughly 6 to 100 years, were included as donors. Each donor gave ten milliliters of peripheral blood, drawn into EDTA-treated Vacutainer tubes. Ficoll-Paque density-gradient centrifugation was used to isolate PBMCs, with at least 6.5 million per sample. Total RNA was extracted from PBMCs with Trizol reagent, with at least 5.5 micrograms obtained per sample. For every donor, an aliquot of PBMCs went through flow cytometry to measure the percentages of naive CD45RAhigh/CD27high T cells. Results the study describes overall, beyond this receptor: Observed TCR beta diversity correlated strongly with the percentage of naive T cells measured by flow cytometry. Bulk unsorted PBMC profiling prevented conclusive comparison of naive and antigen-experienced compartments. Estimates of total diversity from one million sequenced T cells were regarded as lower bounds and underestimates. As age increased, observed TCR beta diversity per million T cells dropped in a roughly linear way, and a significant reduction was already evident by age roughly 40. Compared with the aged group, more naive CD4+ T cells, fewer expanded clones and increased TCR diversity were shown by the long-lived group, suggesting age selection. The CMV infection status of donors was not known, potentially confounding age-related changes in expanded clonotypes.

CDR3 length: 17 amino acids, cysteine to phenylalanine. The kept DNA is CDR3 alone, 51 bases in frame from the first base. V ends up 1 base short and J 5 bases short, with an unmatched junction base count of 13. The germline V gene specifies SGHTA as CDR1 and FQGNSA as CDR2. The library was obtained by 5' RACE. Sequenced on an Illumina HiSeq 2500. A second roughly 7 to 11 cycle PCR used a sample-barcoded 5' primer and a J-beta primer mix. Each TCR beta cDNA molecule received a unique molecular identifier from a template-switch 5' adaptor carrying 12 random nucleotides. Each sample yielded at least 3 million CDR3-containing paired-end reads. The Mint cDNA synthesis kit, primed by a TRBC-specific oligonucleotide, was used to synthesize first-strand cDNA from all RNA. Following uracil-DNA glycosylase treatment, a first 18-cycle PCR with universal primers M1SS and BC2_uni_R was performed on all cDNA. In the paper's pipeline: Each sample was normalized by randomly selecting 1 million high-quality reads, each carrying a distinct molecular identifier. Instead of being binned into consensus sequences, reads with shared molecular identifiers were discarded. CDR3 identification, clonotype clustering and error correction used MiTCR with a Q25 quality threshold and the strictest error-elimination algorithm. Lower-bound total TCR beta diversity was estimated with a nonparametric unseen species model using Euler transformation. TCRdb trimmed the raw reads at Q25, called clones with MiXCR and kept productive beta chains. Rows with a matching CDR3 protein are joined into one entry that keeps the most common DNA and genes. Clone size and V and J calls follow TCRdb, not the original study. Present in this sample are 1 million to 1.2 million distinct CDR3 sequences, roughly two fifths of which were seen just once. The top ten hold roughly 13% of the sample.

Sequencing was done on a sample of blood. This TCR was sampled from a young man in good health. The sequence joins TRBV7-2 to TRBJ1-2, with 7 bases aligning to TRBD1. The nucleotides read TGTGCCAGCAGCTTAGGGATTCGACAGGGTGTAATATATGGCTACACCTTC. It encodes CASSLGIRQGVIYGYTF.